Each of the 12 T cell receptor beta chains below was sequenced from the same sample in a study of cytotoxic CD8 clonotypes in ibrutinib-treated CLL. This table comes from immunoSEQ multiplex PCR, and its TCRdb copy is limited to in-frame clones, with some not included. Found here are some 140,000 clones, 75% to 85% of them singletons; the top ten hold around 13%. Sequences were derived from PBMCs, sampled after 12 months of ibrutinib treatment. These receptors originate from a human donor with chronic lymphocytic leukemia.

The chain employs TRBV7-9 and TRBJ1-1; the D gene is possibly TRBD1 (6 bases). The CDR3 totals 14 residues. Germline CDR1 SEHNR, CDR2 FQNEAQ (reference sequence). V was trimmed by 5 bases and J by 6 bases, leaving 16 bases between them. The DNA of the CDR3 is TGTGCCAGCAGCAAATCCACAGGGTTGGCTGAAGCTTTCTTT. Its protein is CASSKSTGLAEAFF. The full variable domain, its missing parts supplied by reference TRBV7-9 and TRBJ1-1, is DTGVSQNPRHKITKRGQNVTFRCDPISEHNRLYWYRQTLGQGPEFLTYFQNEAQLEKSRLLSDRFSAERPKGSFSTLEIQRTEQGDSAMYLCASSKSTGLAEAFFGQGTRLTVV.

V is TRBV10-3 and J is TRBJ2-1; 8 positions match TRBD2. Germline trimming cut 8 bases from V and 9 bases from J; bases unmatched to any gene: 18. Germline V lookup: CDR1 ENHRY, CDR2 SYGVKD. CDR3 size: 16 residues. The CDR3 nucleotides are TGTGCCATCTTGGTCTCGGGTAGCGGGAATTTCGGTGAGCAGTTCTTC. Translation gives CAILVSGSGNFGEQFF.

The J gene is TRBJ2-7, the V gene TRBV29-1; 8 bases are shared with TRBD1. The CDR3 is 13 residues long. Germline CDR1 SQVTM, CDR2 ANQGSEA. Unmatched junction bases numbered 5, after V lost 4 bases and J lost 3 bases. This CDR3 reads CSVVGTGNYEQYF. The CDR3 DNA sequence: TGCAGCGTTGTCGGGACAGGAAACTACGAGCAGTACTTC.

The CDR3 DNA sequence: TGCGCCAGCAGCTTGGTAGTGTCAGGGAAGGGTGATGGCTACACCTTC. The encoded protein is CASSLVVSGKGDGYTF. The chain is built from TRBV5-1 and TRBJ1-2; D perhaps matches TRBD1 (5 bases). Germline V lookup: CDR1 SGHRS, CDR2 YFSETQ. The CDR3 length is 16 residues. V lost 0 bases and J lost 6, with 18 bases in between.

The chain has TRBV15 and TRBJ2-5, with D tentatively TRBD2 (6 bases). V gave up 0 bases and J gave up 5 bases, with 13 bases separating them. There are 15 residues in the CDR3. Germline V gene lookup returns CDR1 LNHNV and CDR2 YYDKDF (reference sequence). Here the CDR3 reads CATSRDSEGGETQYF. The CDR3 DNA sequence: TGTGCCACCAGCAGAGATTCGGAGGGTGGGGAGACCCAGTACTTC.

The chain uses TRBV28 and TRBJ2-1, with D hard to call. The V end lost 9 bases, the J end lost 5 bases, and 14 bases lay between the germline ends. The germline gives CDR1 MDHEN, CDR2 SYDVKM. This CDR3 spans 13 amino acids. The CDR3 region has the DNA TGTGCCAGTCATAGGGATCCCCACAATGAGCAGTTCTTC. It codes for CASHRDPHNEQFF.

The rearrangement links TRBV2 to TRBJ1-1, with TRBD1 identical over 7 bases. V gave up 8 bases and J gave up 0 bases; unmatched junction bases: 3. In germline, CDR1 is SNHLY, CDR2 FYNNEI. The CDR3 runs to 13 residues. The CDR3 DNA reads as TGTGCCAGCGGGACAGATATGAACACTGAAGCTTTCTTT. It is translated as CASGTDMNTEAFF.

V and J are TRBV11-2 and TRBJ1-1, with D maybe TRBD1 (5 bases). CDR3 length equals 15 residues. From germline, CDR1 is SGHAT and CDR2 FQNNGV. V lost 3 bases to trimming and J lost 0 bases, with 11 bases between them. The CDR3 is CASSLKDTVNTEAFF. The CDR3 DNA is TGTGCCAGCAGCTTGAAGGACACAGTGAACACTGAAGCTTTCTTT. The complete variable domain, with remaining parts taken from reference TRBV11-2 and TRBJ1-1, reads EAGVAQSPRYKIIEKRQSVAFWCNPISGHATLYWYQQILGQGPKLLIQFQNNGVVDDSQLPKDRFSAERLKGVDSTLKIQPAKLEDSAVYLCASSLKDTVNTEAFFGQGTRLTVV.

V is TRBV5-1 and J is TRBJ1-2; possibly TRBD1 for D (6 bases). Trimming cost V 0 bases and J 6 bases, with 9 bases left between them. Germline values: CDR1 SGHRS, CDR2 YFSETQ. The CDR3 contains 13 residues. CDR3: CASSLGTENGYTF. CDR3 sequence (DNA): TGCGCCAGCAGCTTGGGGACAGAGAATGGCTACACCTTC.

The rearrangement links TRBV4-3 to TRBJ2-1; TRBD2 matches 11 bases. With V trimmed by 0 bases and J by 2 bases, 3 bases remained unmatched. The germline V gene has CDR1 LGHNA and CDR2 YSLEER. CDR3 length equals 17 residues. CDR3 loop: CASSQDGSGRAYNEQFF. As DNA, the CDR3 is TGCGCCAGCAGCCAAGATGGTAGCGGGAGGGCCTACAATGAGCAGTTCTTC.

The chain couples TRBV12-5 to TRBJ1-1; 7 bases match TRBD1. CDR1 is LGHNT, CDR2 FRNRAP, per germline. CDR3 length: 16 residues. The J segment lost 2 bases and the V segment lost 6 bases, leaving 12 bases of the junction unmatched. CDR3 in amino acids: CASGLPTGFGNTEAFF. In DNA, the CDR3 is TGTGCTAGTGGGCTACCGACAGGGTTCGGAAACACTGAAGCTTTCTTT.

The chain is built from TRBV7-8 and TRBJ1-2; D gene uncertain. The germline gives CDR1 SGHVS, CDR2 FQNEAQ. The CDR3 covers 16 residues. V gave up 6 bases and J gave up 1 base, with 18 bases separating them. The CDR3 DNA is TGTGCCAGCAGTGATGCCGGGGTTCAGATTAACTATGGCTACACCTTC. Amino acids: CASSDAGVQINYGYTF.